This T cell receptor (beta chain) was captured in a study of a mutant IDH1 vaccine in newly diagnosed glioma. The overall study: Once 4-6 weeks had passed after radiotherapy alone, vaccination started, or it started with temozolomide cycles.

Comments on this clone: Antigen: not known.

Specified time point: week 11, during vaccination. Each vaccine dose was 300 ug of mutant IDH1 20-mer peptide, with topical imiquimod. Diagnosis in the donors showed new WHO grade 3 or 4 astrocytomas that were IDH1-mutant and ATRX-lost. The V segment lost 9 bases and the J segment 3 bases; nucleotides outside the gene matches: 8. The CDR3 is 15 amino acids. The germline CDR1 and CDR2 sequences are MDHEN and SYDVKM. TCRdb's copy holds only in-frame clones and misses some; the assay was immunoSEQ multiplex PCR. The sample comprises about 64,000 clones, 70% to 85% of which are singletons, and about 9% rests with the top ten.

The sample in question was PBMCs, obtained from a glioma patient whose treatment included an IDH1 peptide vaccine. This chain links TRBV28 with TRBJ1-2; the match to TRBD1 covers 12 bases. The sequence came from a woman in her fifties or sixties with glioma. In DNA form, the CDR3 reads TGTGCCAGACCGGGACAGGGGGCCCCCCACTATGGCTACACCTTC. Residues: CARPGQGAPHYGYTF.